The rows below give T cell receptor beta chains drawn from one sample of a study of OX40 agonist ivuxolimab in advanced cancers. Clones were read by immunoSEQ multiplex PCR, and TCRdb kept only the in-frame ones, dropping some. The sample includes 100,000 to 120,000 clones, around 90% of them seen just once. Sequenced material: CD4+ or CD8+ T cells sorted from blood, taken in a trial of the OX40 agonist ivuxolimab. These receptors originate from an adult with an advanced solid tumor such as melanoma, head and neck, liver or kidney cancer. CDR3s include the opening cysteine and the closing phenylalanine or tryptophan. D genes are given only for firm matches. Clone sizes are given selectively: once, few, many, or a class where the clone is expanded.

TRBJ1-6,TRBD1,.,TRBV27,TGTGCCAGCAGTTTATCCCAGGACAGGTCCTATAATTCACCCCTCCACTTT,CASSLSQDRSYNSPLHF
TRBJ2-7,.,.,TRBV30,TGTGCCTGGAGTGGCCTTGGGGAGTTCTACGAGCAGTACTTC,CAWSGLGEFYEQYF
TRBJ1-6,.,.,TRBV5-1,TGCGCCAGCAGCTTGGAAGGCTCGGTAGTAGCAAATTCACCCCTCCACTTT,CASSLEGSVVANSPLHF
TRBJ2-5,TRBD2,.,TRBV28,TGTGCCAGCAGCCTCCACCCGGGACTAGCGGGAGGTACCCGGGTGGAGACCCAGTACTTC,CASSLHPGLAGGTRVETQYF
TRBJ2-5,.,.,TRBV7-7,TGTGCTAGCAGCCCCCCCGGGACCCAAGAGACCCAGTACTTC,CASSPPGTQETQYF
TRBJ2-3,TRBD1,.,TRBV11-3,TGTGCCAGCAGCCAGGGACAGACAGATACGCAGTATTTT,CASSQGQTDTQYF
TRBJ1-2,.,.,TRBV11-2,TGTGCCAGCAGCCCCACAGGGAGCTATGGCTACACCTTC,CASSPTGSYGYTF
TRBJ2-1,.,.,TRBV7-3,TGTGCCAGCAGCTTGGAACAGGGTGCGGAGGTCCATGAGCAGTTCTTC,CASSLEQGAEVHEQFF
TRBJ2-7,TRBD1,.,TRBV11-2,TGTGCCAGCAGCTCCTTGACAGGGCGACCCCACGAGCAGTACTTC,CASSSLTGRPHEQYF
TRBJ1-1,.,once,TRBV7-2,TGTGCCAGCAGCTCTGGACAGCTGAACACTGAAGCTTTCTTT,CASSSGQLNTEAFF
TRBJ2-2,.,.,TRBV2,TGTGCCAGCAGGGCTAGCGCCAACACCGGGGAGCTGTTTTTT,CASRASANTGELFF
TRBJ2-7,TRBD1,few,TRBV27,TGTGCCAGCAGTCCGGGACAGCTAGCCTACGAGCAGTACTTC,CASSPGQLAYEQYF
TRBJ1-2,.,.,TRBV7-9,TGTGCCAGCAGCTTATCCCGAGACTATGGCTACACCTTC,CASSLSRDYGYTF
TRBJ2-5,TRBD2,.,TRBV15,TGTGCCACCAGCAGAGATAGGACTAGCGGGGGGTTAGAGACCCAGTACTTC,CATSRDRTSGGLETQYF
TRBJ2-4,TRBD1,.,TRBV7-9,TGTGCCAGCAGCATCAGGGACAGGGGCAAAAACATTCAGTACTTC,CASSIRDRGKNIQYF
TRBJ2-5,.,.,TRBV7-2,TGTGCCAGCAGCTTAAAGGGACCGGAGACCCAGTACTTC,CASSLKGPETQYF
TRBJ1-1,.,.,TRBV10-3,TGTGCCATCAGTGTAACCGGGCCCCCCAGTGGGGTCGGCACTGAAGCTTTCTTT,CAISVTGPPSGVGTEAFF
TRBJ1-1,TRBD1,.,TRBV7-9,TGTGCCAGCAGCCTCGGACAGGGGAACACTGAAGCTTTCTTT,CASSLGQGNTEAFF
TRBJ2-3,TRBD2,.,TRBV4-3,TGCGCCAGCAGCCAGGGGGCTAGCGGGGCTACAGATACGCAGTATTTT,CASSQGASGATDTQYF